This note documents a single TCR beta chain sequence. This entry comes from a study of blood T cell repertoires in COVID-19. TCRdb's table, derived via immunoSEQ multiplex PCR, lists solely in-frame clones and lacks some. The data contain about 170,000 clones, about 80% of them singletons. Trimming pared 3 bases from V and 3 bases from J, leaving 9 bases between. Germline loops: CDR1 SNHLY, CDR2 FYNNEI. The CDR3 loop spans 14 amino acids. The TCR originated in a man between 65 and 80 years old with active or convalescent COVID-19. Material: peripheral blood. This chain links TRBV2 with TRBJ1-5, with unresolved D. The CDR3 protein is CASSEQSSNQPQHF. CDR3 in DNA: TGTGCCAGCAGTGAGCAGTCCTCCAATCAGCCCCAGCATTTT.